The TCR beta chain under discussion was sequenced for a study of T cell responses to AZD1222 COVID-19 vaccine. Study-wide points: CD4 TCRs covered the whole spike, strongest at regions 160-218 and 743-854. Repertoires were obtained only post-peak T cell response. When two AZD1222 doses had been given, Spike-specific TCR breadth and depth rose. Unmutated variant regions reportedly attract nearly half of all spike-specific TCRs.

TCRdb keeps only in-frame clones here, not all; method: immunoSEQ multiplex PCR. The sample has 120,000 to 150,000 clones; roughly nine tenths are singletons. With respect to this clone: Its antigen is still unknown.

The CDR3 has 17 amino acids. Trimming removed 0 bases from V and 6 bases from J; junction bases left unmatched: 7. The V gene's germline CDR1 is MGHRA and CDR2 YSYEKL. This clonotype was sampled from an adult in good health. The sample here was peripheral blood, taken on day 0 of AZD1222 vaccination. The J gene is TRBJ2-5, the V gene TRBV4-1; 13 nucleotides agree with TRBD2. The chain's CDR3 is CASSQELAGGHRKTQYF. CDR3 nucleotide sequence: TGCGCCAGCAGCCAAGAACTAGCGGGAGGGCATAGGAAGACCCAGTACTTC.